The 27 T cell receptor beta chains listed next were all sequenced from one sample in a study of shared clonotypes between healthy human individuals. Measured with immunoSEQ multiplex PCR; TCRdb has only the in-frame clones, and not every one. The table includes 2 million to 3 million clones, 80% to 95% detected once. The sample taken for sequencing was naive CD4+ T cells from PBMCs. Stated subset: CD45RA+ positively selected. The receptors stem from a man between 18 and 29 years old in good health. Some clones in this sample may be carry-over from other donors' samples.

The CDR3 sequence: CASSPRQGLSEKLFF. In DNA form, the CDR3 reads TGTGCCAGCAGCCCCCGGCAGGGCCTCTCTGAAAAACTGTTTTTT. The chain carries TRBV9 and TRBJ1-4, with a possible D match to TRBD1 (5 bases). The germline CDR1 and CDR2 sequences are SGDLS and YYNGEE. This CDR3 is built from 15 residues. V lost 4 bases and J 7 bases, leaving 17 bases between the germline ends.

The V call is TRBV19, the J call TRBJ1-3; no firm D call. The germline CDR1 and CDR2 sequences are LNHDA and SQIVND (reference sequence). Trimming took off 9 bases at V and 3 bases at J, with 6 bases between the two ends. CDR3 size: 11 residues. DNA of the CDR3: TGTGCCAGCCGGGTTGGAAACACCATATATTTT. It codes for CASRVGNTIYF.

The chain recombines TRBV7-9 with TRBJ2-7; 16 bases agree with TRBD2. V trimming: 3 bases; J trimming: 2 bases; junction bases outside the gene matches: 7. The germline CDR1 and CDR2 sequences are SEHNR and FQNEAQ (reference sequence). This CDR3 is 18 amino acids long. In DNA, the CDR3 is TGTGCCAGCAGCTTCCGTCCCGGGACTAGCGGGAGGGCCTACGAGCAGTACTTC. The encoded protein is CASSFRPGTSGRAYEQYF.

This clone was found once. The chain joins TRBV14 to TRBJ2-1, with a tentative D call TRBD2 (5 bases). V lost 6 bases, J lost 3 bases, and 15 bases lay in between. Germline V gene data show CDR1 as SGHDN and CDR2 as FVKESK. The CDR3 contains 15 residues. The DNA for the CDR3 is TGTGCCAGCAGTCGACGGGAATGGGGCTACAATGAGCAGTTCTTC. As protein: CASSRREWGYNEQFF.

The chain employs TRBV19 and TRBJ2-2, with a tentative D call TRBD1 (5 bases). Trimming took off 0 bases at V and 4 bases at J, with 9 bases between the two ends. CDR3 length: 15 amino acids. Germline V gene lookup returns CDR1 LNHDA and CDR2 SQIVND (reference sequence). CDR3 region: CASSIDRGSTGELFF. As DNA, the CDR3 is TGTGCCAGTAGTATAGATAGGGGCAGCACCGGGGAGCTGTTTTTT. Combining the CDR3 with reference TRBV19 and TRBJ2-2 gives the whole variable domain DGGITQSPKYLFRKEGQNVTLSCEQNLNHDAMYWYRQDPGQGLRLIYYSQIVNDFQKGDIAEGYSVSREKKESFPLTVTSAQKNPTAFYLCASSIDRGSTGELFFGEGSRLTVL.

The V and J genes are TRBV5-4 and TRBJ1-2, with 8 bases identical to TRBD1. Trimming removed 4 bases from V and 8 bases from J; junction bases left unmatched: 19. Germline assignment: CDR1 SGHNT and CDR2 YYREEE (reference sequence). This CDR3 comprises 17 residues. In nucleotides, the CDR3 is TGTGCCAGCAGCCAACCGAACATACAGGGGGACATTGGCGGCTACACCTTC. Protein product: CASSQPNIQGDIGGYTF.

This chain uses TRBV27 with TRBJ2-5, with TRBD1 identical over 8 bases. The germline gives CDR1 MNHEY, CDR2 SMNVEV (reference sequence). The V segment lost 4 bases and the J segment 4 bases; nucleotides outside the gene matches: 5. The CDR3 is made up of 14 amino acids. CDR3 residues: CASSSTGAGETQYF. In nucleotides, the CDR3 is TGTGCCAGCAGTTCGACAGGGGCTGGAGAGACCCAGTACTTC.

The CDR3 reads CASSSAGGGGGTNYGYTF. The CDR3 bases are TGTGCCAGCAGTTCCGCGGGAGGGGGCGGTGGGACTAACTATGGCTACACCTTC. This chain joins TRBV28 and TRBJ1-2; TRBD1 matches at 7 bases. The germline CDR1 and CDR2 sequences are MDHEN and SYDVKM. The trim removed 4 bases at V and 0 bases at J, leaving 14 bases unmatched. The CDR3 is 18 residues long.

V and J are TRBV2 and TRBJ2-4; D is perhaps TRBD2 (6 bases). There are 14 residues in the CDR3. CDR1 is SNHLY and CDR2 is FYNNEI in the germline V gene. Deletions cut 3 bases from V and 6 bases from J, with 12 bases between. In DNA, the CDR3 is TGTGCCAGCAGTGAGAGAACGGGACTAAACATTCAGTACTTC. It specifies CASSERTGLNIQYF. The whole variable domain, filled in from reference TRBV2 and TRBJ2-4, reads EPEVTQTPSHQVTQMGQEVILRCVPISNHLYFYWYRQILGQKVEFLVSFYNNEISEKSEIFDDQFSVERPDGSNFTLKIRSTKLEDSAMYFCASSERTGLNIQYFGAGTRLSVL.

The rearrangement links TRBV5-1 to TRBJ1-2; TRBD1 might be the D (5 bases). Trimming shortened V by 2 bases and J by 4 bases, and 12 bases separated the two germline ends. This CDR3 comprises 14 residues. Germline CDR1 SGHRS, CDR2 YFSETQ. CDR3 protein: CASSFSGRSYGYTF. In DNA, the CDR3 is TGCGCCAGCAGCTTTTCGGGGCGATCCTATGGCTACACCTTC.

This chain connects TRBV19 to TRBJ2-2, with 14 bases fitting TRBD2. V gave up 6 bases and J gave up 4 bases; unmatched junction bases: 10. Germline V gene data show CDR1 as LNHDA and CDR2 as SQIVND (reference sequence). The CDR3 length is 18 residues. The CDR3, as DNA: TGTGCCAGTAGACCGGGACTAGCGGGAGTAGCAGCCACCGGGGAGCTGTTTTTT. As protein: CASRPGLAGVAATGELFF.

The rearrangement links TRBV2 to TRBJ2-5; D not resolved. Germline V CDR1 and CDR2: SNHLY, FYNNEI. Trimming left V 6 bases short and J 5 bases short, with 13 bases between. The CDR3 length is 13 residues. Here the CDR3 DNA reads TGTGCCAGCAGCGATGTTGGCCGGGAGACCCAGTACTTC. As protein: CASSDVGRETQYF.

The V and J genes are TRBV28 and TRBJ1-2; D is uncertain. V lost 3 bases and J 1 base, leaving 9 bases between the germline ends. The germline CDR1 and CDR2 sequences are MDHEN and SYDVKM. CDR3 length equals 14 residues. The CDR3 is CASSLGRSNYGYTF. The CDR3 DNA reads as TGTGCCAGCAGTTTGGGCAGGAGTAACTATGGCTACACCTTC.

The J gene is TRBJ1-2, the V gene TRBV5-4; a possible D gene is TRBD1 (6 bases). Per the germline V gene, CDR1 is SGHNT and CDR2 is YYREEE (reference sequence). The CDR3 has 13 amino acids. The V end lost 4 bases, the J end lost 5 bases, and 12 bases lay between the germline ends. The CDR3 loop reads CASSLGGAYGYTF. The CDR3 DNA follows: TGTGCCAGCAGCCTCGGGGGGGCGTATGGCTACACCTTC.

The chain carries TRBV6-1 and TRBJ2-5; D call uncertain. V lost 7 bases and J lost 1, with 16 bases in between. The CDR3 spans 15 residues. The germline V gene encodes CDR1 MNHNS and CDR2 SASEGT. Here the CDR3 DNA reads TGTGCCAGCACCCCTTTGAGACATCCCCAAGAGACCCAGTACTTC. It yields the protein CASTPLRHPQETQYF.

The chain recombines TRBV27 with TRBJ2-7; 10 nucleotides match TRBD1. CDR1 is MNHEY, CDR2 SMNVEV, per germline (reference sequence). The CDR3 runs to 15 residues. J gave up 5 bases and V 6 bases, and 10 bases lay outside the gene matches. The DNA for the CDR3 is TGTGCCAGCAGCACTAAAGACAGGGGGCGGCACGAGCAGTACTTC. Translated: CASSTKDRGRHEQYF.

This chain links TRBV6-1 with TRBJ1-2, with D maybe TRBD1 (6 bases). CDR1 MNHNS and CDR2 SASEGT come from the germline V gene. The V gene lost 3 bases and the J gene lost 3 bases, with 14 bases spanning the gap. This CDR3 has 15 residues. CDR3: CASSDEQGKDYGYTF. The CDR3 DNA reads as TGTGCCAGCAGTGACGAACAGGGCAAAGACTATGGCTACACCTTC.

This rearrangement joins TRBV7-9 to TRBJ2-7, with D perhaps TRBD2 (6 bases). The length of the CDR3 is 14 residues. Trimming stripped 5 bases from V and 5 bases from J, with 16 bases between. Per the germline V gene, CDR1 is SEHNR and CDR2 is FQNEAQ (reference sequence). CDR3 nucleotide sequence: TGTGCCAGCAGCCTGCCTGGGAGGTCTAACGAGCAGTACTTC. Its translation: CASSLPGRSNEQYF.

A remark on this clone: This sample also contains other DNA sequences that code for the same CDR3. The rearrangement links TRBV5-1 to TRBJ2-5; 7 bases are a match to TRBD1. This CDR3 comprises 14 residues. Trimming cost V 2 bases and J 1 base; bases outside gene matches: 2. Germline CDR1 is SGHRS and CDR2 is YFSETQ. The DNA of the CDR3 is TGCGCCAGCAGCTTTACAGGGGTCCAAGAGACCCAGTACTTC. This sequence encodes CASSFTGVQETQYF. Full variable domain (outside the CDR3, taken from reference TRBV5-1 and TRBJ2-5): KAGVTQTPRYLIKTRGQQVTLSCSPISGHRSVSWYQQTPGQGLQFLFEYFSETQRNKGNFPGRFSGRQFSNSRSEMNVSTLELGDSALYLCASSFTGVQETQYFGPGTRLLVL.

The chain employs TRBV7-2 and TRBJ2-3; D uncertain. The V gene lost 5 bases and the J gene lost 2 bases, with 5 bases spanning the gap. CDR1 is SGHTA and CDR2 is FQGNSA in the germline V gene. The CDR3 runs to 12 residues. The CDR3 sequence is CASSIITDTQYF. Here the CDR3 DNA reads TGTGCCAGCAGCATAATCACAGATACGCAGTATTTT.

The V call is TRBV2, the J call TRBJ2-7; TRBD1 or TRBD2 may be the D gene (7 bases each). The CDR3 has 13 amino acids. The germline gives CDR1 SNHLY, CDR2 FYNNEI. V was shortened by 2 bases and J by 13 bases, with 18 bases between the two germline ends. CDR3 in amino acids: CASSEPPGGGAYF. In DNA, the CDR3 is TGTGCCAGCAGTGAACCGCCAGGGGGAGGGGCATACTTC. Together with reference TRBV2 and TRBJ2-7, the CDR3 gives the full variable domain: EPEVTQTPSHQVTQMGQEVILRCVPISNHLYFYWYRQILGQKVEFLVSFYNNEISEKSEIFDDQFSVERPDGSNFTLKIRSTKLEDSAMYFCASSEPPGGGAYFGPGTRLTVT.

The J gene is TRBJ2-1, the V gene TRBV28; TRBD1 or TRBD2 may be the D gene (5 bases each). The length of the CDR3 is 11 residues. CDR1 is MDHEN, CDR2 SYDVKM, per germline. Trimming took 7 bases from V and 15 from J, leaving 16 bases between them. CDR3 nucleotide sequence: TGTGCCAGCACCAACGGGGCTAGTTGGTTCTTC. Its translation: CASTNGASWFF.

V gene TRBV4-2 combines with J gene TRBJ2-2; 15 bases are a match to TRBD2. There are 18 residues in the CDR3. CDR1 and CDR2 from the germline V gene are LGHNA and YNFKEQ. V was clipped by 4 bases and J by 4 bases; unmatched bases: 7. For the CDR3, the DNA is TGTGCCAGCAGCCTCGGACTAGCGGGAGGGGTAAGCACCGGGGAGCTGTTTTTT. It specifies CASSLGLAGGVSTGELFF.

This sequence joins TRBV6-1 and TRBJ1-2; TRBD1 is a possible D gene (5 bases). V shed 4 bases and J shed 7 bases, with 19 bases lying between them. Germline CDR1 and CDR2: MNHNS and SASEGT. CDR3 length: 15 residues. The DNA for the CDR3 is TGTGCCAGCAGTGGGAAGGGGAGAGTCGTTTCTGGCTACACCTTC. Translation: CASSGKGRVVSGYTF.

The chain couples TRBV9 to TRBJ2-2; a weak D match, TRBD2 (6 bases). The germline V and J ends were trimmed by 3 bases and 6 bases, with 12 bases remaining between them. CDR1 is SGDLS, CDR2 YYNGEE, per germline. The CDR3 runs 14 residues. CDR3 residues: CASSASGRAGELFF. The CDR3 coding sequence is TGTGCCAGCAGCGCGAGCGGGCGCGCCGGGGAGCTGTTTTTT.

This clone was seen just once. The chain has TRBV5-1 and TRBJ1-4, with 10 nucleotides matching TRBD1. With 1 base clipped from V and 6 bases from J, the junction kept 3 bases outside the gene matches. The CDR3 runs 15 residues. CDR1 is SGHRS and CDR2 is YFSETQ in the germline V gene. The CDR3 region is CASSLPGTGDEKLFF. The CDR3 nucleotides are TGCGCCAGCAGCTTGCCCGGGACAGGGGATGAAAAACTGTTTTTT.

This chain joins TRBV18 and TRBJ2-3, with D unclear. The V end was cut by 3 bases, the J end by 0 bases, with 10 bases between. Germline-derived CDR1 and CDR2 are KGHSH and LQKENI. The CDR3 is made up of 15 amino acids. The CDR3 DNA follows: TGTGCCAGCTCACCCAAGCAGTCTAGCACAGATACGCAGTATTTT. This gives the protein CASSPKQSSTDTQYF.